Described below is a single T cell receptor (beta chain) sequence and its context. The authors' processing: The assay estimated nucleated cells by amplifying reference gene primers. Sequenced by immunoSEQ multiplex PCR; TCRdb stores in-frame clones only, minus some. That table is the source of V, J and clone size, and D and trimming were worked out from the DNA. The table includes about 290,000 clones, 86% detected once. The data belong to a study of blood T cell repertoires in COVID-19. Turning to the study itself: There were acute and convalescent COVID-19 samples, and they came from the United States, Italy and Spain. From T cells, B-cell-depleted T cells, or PBMCs came the material, which was cDNA or gDNA.

Sample: peripheral blood. This clonotype originated in a young woman with active or convalescent COVID-19.

The CDR3 loop is CASSKQTVMNTEAFF. CDR3 DNA sequence: TGTGCCAGCAGTAAGCAGACAGTTATGAACACTGAAGCTTTCTTT. The chain combines TRBV2 with TRBJ1-1; perhaps TRBD1 as D (5 bases). The V and J ends lost 5 bases and 0 bases respectively, with 13 bases between them. CDR3 length: 15 amino acids. Germline CDR1 is SNHLY and CDR2 is FYNNEI.